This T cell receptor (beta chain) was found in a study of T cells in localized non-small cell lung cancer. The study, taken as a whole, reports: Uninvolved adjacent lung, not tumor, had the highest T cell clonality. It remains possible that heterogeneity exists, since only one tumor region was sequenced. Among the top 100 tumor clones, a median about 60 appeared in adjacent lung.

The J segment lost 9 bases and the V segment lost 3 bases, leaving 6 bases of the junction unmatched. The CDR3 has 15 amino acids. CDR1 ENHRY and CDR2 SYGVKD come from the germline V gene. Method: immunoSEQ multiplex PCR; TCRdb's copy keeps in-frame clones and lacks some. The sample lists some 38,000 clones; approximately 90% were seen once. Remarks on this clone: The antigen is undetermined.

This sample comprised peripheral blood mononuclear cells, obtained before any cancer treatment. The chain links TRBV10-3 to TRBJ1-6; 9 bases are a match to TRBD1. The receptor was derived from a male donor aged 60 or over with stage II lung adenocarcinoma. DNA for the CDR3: TGTGCCATCAGTGAACTTGGGACAGGGATTTCACCCCTCCACTTT. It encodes CAISELGTGISPLHF.